The clone carrying this T cell receptor (beta chain) was detected ten times or more. What it binds is unknown. Time point meaning: patch test 2, 6 weeks after DPC sensitization. Indicated treatment: therapeutic diphenylcyclopropenone sensitization with weekly scalp DPC. Via MiXCR, TCRdb re-called the RACE reads, giving one row per CDR3 protein. The data hold about 41,000 distinct CDR3 sequences, with about 3% observed a single time. Germline-derived CDR1 and CDR2 are KGHSH and LQKENI. The V gene lost 2 bases and the J gene lost 5 bases, with 8 bases spanning the gap. The CDR3 has 13 residues. The data are from a study of human T cells and chemical hapten exposure. Study conclusions and caveats: Alopecia affecting every donor means their immune response may not match healthy people's. PT1 expanded TCR numbers rose with patch test score. TCRs exceeding a frequency of 1 in 1000 stayed unchanged under DPC sensitization.

The TCR was taken from a man in his forties with alopecia areata. Some clones in this sample may be carry-over from other donors' samples. Here the sequenced sample was whole blood, taken in connection with sensitization to the hapten diphenylcyclopropenone (DPC). V gene TRBV18 combines with J gene TRBJ2-3, with D perhaps matching TRBD1 (5 bases). CDR3 residues: CASSPSRGDTQYF. The CDR3 DNA reads TGTGCCAGCTCACCATCAAGGGGAGATACGCAGTATTTT.